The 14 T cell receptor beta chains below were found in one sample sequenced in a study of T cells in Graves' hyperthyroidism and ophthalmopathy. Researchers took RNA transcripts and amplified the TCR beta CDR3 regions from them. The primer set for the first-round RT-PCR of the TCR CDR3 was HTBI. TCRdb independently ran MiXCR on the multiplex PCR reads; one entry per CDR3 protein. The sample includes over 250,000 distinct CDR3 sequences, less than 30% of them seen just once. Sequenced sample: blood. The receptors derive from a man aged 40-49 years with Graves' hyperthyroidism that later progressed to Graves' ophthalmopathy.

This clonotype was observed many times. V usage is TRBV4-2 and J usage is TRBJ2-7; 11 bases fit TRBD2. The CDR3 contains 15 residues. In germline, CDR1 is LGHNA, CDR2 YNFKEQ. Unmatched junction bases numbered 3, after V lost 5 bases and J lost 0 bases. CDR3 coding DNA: TGTGCCAGCAGCTATAGCGGGAGGGCCTCCTACGAGCAGTACTTC. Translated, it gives CASSYSGRASYEQYF.

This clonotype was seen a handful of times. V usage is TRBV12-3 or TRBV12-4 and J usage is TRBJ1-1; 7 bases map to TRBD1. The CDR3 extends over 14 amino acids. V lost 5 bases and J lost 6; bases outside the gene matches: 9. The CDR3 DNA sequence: TGTGCCAGCAGTCCGACAGGGCGGTTGGCTGAAGCTTTCTTT. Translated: CASSPTGRLAEAFF.

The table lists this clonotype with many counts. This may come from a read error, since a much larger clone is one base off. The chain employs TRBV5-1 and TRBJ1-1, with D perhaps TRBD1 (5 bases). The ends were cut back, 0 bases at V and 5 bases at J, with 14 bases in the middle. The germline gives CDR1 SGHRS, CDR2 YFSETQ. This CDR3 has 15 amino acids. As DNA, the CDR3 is TGCGCCAGCAGCTTGGGGGGCAGGGAGCTAACTGAAGCTTTCTTT. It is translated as CASSLGGRELTEAFF.

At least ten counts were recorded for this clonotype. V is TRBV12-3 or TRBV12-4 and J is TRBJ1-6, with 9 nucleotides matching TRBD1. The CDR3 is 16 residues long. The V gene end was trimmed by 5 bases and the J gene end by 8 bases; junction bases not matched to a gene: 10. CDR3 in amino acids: CASSPRGQGRDSPLHF. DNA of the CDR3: TGTGCCAGCAGTCCCAGGGGACAGGGCCGGGATTCACCCCTCCACTTT.

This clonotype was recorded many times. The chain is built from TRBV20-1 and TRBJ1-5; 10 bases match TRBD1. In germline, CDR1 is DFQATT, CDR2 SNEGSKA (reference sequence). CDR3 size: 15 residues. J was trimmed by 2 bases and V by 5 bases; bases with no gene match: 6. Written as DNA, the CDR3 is TGCAGTGCTTTAGACAGGGGGCGAGGCAATCAGCCCCAGCATTTT. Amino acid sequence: CSALDRGRGNQPQHF.

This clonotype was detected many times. The CDR3 DNA is TGTGCCATCAGTGAAAAGGAGGGCTTCGACTATGGCTACACCTTC. Amino acid sequence: CAISEKEGFDYGYTF. The gene calls are TRBV10-3 and TRBJ1-2, with D uncertain. V lost 3 bases and J lost 3, with 14 bases in between. The CDR3 spans 15 residues. Germline values: CDR1 ENHRY, CDR2 SYGVKD.

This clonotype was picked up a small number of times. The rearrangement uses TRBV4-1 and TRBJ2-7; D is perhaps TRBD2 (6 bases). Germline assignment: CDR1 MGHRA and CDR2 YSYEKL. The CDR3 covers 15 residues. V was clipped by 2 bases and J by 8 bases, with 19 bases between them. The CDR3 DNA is TGCGCCAGCAGCCAACCTCGGGACTCCCGTGGGAAGCAGTACTTC. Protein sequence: CASSQPRDSRGKQYF.

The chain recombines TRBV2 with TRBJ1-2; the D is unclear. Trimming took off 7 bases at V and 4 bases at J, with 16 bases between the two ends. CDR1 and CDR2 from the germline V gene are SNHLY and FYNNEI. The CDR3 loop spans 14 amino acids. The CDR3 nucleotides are TGTGCCAGCAACGCGCAGGCGAACGGCTATGGCTACACCTTC. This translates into CASNAQANGYGYTF. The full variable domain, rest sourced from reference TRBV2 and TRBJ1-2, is EPEVTQTPSHQVTQMGQEVILRCVPISNHLYFYWYRQILGQKVEFLVSFYNNEISEKSEIFDDQFSVERPDGSNFTLKIRSTKLEDSAMYFCASNAQANGYGYTFGSGTRLTVV.

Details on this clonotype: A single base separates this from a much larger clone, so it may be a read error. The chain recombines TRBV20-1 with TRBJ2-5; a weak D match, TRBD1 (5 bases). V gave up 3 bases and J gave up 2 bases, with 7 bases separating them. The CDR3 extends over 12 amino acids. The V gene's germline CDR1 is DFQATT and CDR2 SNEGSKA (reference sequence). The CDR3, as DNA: TGCAGTGCTAGCACAGGACAAGAGACCCAGTACTTC. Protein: CSASTGQETQYF.

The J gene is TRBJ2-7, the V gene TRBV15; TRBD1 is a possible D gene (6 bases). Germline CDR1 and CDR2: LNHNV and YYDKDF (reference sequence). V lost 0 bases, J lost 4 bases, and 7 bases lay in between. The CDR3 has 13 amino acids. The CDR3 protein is CATSRDTGYEQYF. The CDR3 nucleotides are TGTGCCACCAGCAGAGATACAGGGTACGAGCAGTACTTC.

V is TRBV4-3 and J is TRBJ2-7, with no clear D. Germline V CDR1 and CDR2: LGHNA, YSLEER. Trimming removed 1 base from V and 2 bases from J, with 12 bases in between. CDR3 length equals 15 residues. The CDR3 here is CASSQGWILPYEQYF. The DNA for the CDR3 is TGCGCCAGCAGCCAAGGATGGATACTCCCCTACGAGCAGTACTTC.

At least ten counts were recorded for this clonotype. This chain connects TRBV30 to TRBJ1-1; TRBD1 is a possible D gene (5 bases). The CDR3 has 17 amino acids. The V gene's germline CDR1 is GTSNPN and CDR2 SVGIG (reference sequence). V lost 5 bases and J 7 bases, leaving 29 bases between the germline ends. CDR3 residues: CAWGGWSGVQIRVEAFF. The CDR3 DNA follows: TGTGCCTGGGGGGGTTGGAGCGGAGTTCAGATACGGGTTGAAGCTTTCTTT.

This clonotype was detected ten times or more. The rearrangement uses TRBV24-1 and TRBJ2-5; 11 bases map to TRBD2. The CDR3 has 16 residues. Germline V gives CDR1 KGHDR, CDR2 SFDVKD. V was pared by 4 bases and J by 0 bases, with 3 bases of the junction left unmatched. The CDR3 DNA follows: TGTGCCACCAGTGACCCGACTAGCGGGAACCAAGAGACCCAGTACTTC. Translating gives CATSDPTSGNQETQYF.

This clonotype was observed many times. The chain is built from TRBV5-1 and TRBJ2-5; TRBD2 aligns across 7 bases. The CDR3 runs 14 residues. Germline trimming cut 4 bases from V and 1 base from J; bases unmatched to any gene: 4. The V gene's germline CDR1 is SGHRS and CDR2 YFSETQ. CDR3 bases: TGCGCCAGCAGCCCATCTAGCGGCCAAGAGACCCAGTACTTC. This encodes CASSPSSGQETQYF.